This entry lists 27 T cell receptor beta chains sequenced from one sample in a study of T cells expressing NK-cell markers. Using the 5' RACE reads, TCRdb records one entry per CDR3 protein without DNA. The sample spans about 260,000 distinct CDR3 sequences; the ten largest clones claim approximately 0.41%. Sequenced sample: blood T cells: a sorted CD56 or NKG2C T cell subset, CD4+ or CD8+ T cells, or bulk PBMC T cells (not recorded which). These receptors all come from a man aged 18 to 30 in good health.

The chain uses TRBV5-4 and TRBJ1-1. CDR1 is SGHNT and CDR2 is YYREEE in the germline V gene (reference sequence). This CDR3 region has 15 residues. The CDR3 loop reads CASSLDPQVNTEAFF.

CDR3 amino acids: CASSYLGGEADTQYF. The rearrangement links TRBV11-2 to TRBJ2-3; TCRdb picks TRBD2, but there is no DNA to check that call. Germline lookup yields CDR1 SGHAT and CDR2 FQNNGV. This CDR3 spans 15 amino acids.

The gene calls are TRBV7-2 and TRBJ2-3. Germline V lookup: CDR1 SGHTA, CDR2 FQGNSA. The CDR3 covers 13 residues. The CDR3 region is CASSIFNTDTQYF.

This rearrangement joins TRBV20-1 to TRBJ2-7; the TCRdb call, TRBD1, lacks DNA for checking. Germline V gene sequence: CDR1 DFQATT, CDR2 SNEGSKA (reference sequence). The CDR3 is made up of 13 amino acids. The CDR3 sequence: CSAPGHKTYEQYF.

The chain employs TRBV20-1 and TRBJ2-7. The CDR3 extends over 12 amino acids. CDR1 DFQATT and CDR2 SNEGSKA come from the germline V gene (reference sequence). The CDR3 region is CSGEQPVDEQYF.

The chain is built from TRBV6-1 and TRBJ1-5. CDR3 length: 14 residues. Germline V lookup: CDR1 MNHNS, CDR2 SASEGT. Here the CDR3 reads CASSEGPLNQPQHF.

The CDR3 spells CASSSSPRDTHSGNTIYF. The chain has TRBV6-5 and TRBJ1-3; TCRdb outputs TRBD1, but without DNA this stays unchecked. Per the germline V gene, CDR1 is MNHEY and CDR2 is SVGAGI. The CDR3 covers 18 residues.

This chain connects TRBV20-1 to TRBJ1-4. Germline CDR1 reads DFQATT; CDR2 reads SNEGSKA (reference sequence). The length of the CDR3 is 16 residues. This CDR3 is CSARAESRAGFEKLFF.

CDR3 sequence: CASSPVNEQFF. This rearrangement joins TRBV12-3 or TRBV12-4 to TRBJ2-1; no DNA is available, so the TRBD1 call from TCRdb remains unchecked. This CDR3 is 11 amino acids long.

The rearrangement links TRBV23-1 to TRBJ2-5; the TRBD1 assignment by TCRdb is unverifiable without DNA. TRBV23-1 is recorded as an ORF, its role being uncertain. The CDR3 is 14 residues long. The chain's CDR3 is CASSQTDREETQYF.

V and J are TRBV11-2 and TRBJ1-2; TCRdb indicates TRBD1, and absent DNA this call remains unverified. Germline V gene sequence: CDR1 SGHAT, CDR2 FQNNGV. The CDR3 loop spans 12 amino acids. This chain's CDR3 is CASSPTGRGYTF.

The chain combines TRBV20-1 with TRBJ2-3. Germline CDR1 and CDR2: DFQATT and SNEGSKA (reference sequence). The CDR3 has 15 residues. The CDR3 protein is CSARDYSKGTDTQYF.

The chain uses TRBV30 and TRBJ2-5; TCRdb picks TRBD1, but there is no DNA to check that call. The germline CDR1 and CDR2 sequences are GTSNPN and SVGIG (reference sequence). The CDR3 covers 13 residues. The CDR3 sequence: CAWSVIQDGTQYF.

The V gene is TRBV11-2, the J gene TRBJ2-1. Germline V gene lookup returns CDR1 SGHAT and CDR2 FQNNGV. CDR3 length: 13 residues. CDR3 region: CASSLPFNNEQFF.

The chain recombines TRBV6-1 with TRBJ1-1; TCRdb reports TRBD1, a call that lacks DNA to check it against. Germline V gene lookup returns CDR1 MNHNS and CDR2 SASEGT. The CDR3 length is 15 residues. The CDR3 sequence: CASSELPVGNTEAFF.

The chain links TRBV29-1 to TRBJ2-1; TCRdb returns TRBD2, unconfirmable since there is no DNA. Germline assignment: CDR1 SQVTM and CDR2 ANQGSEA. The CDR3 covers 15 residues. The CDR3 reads CSVEVFSGRFNEQFF.

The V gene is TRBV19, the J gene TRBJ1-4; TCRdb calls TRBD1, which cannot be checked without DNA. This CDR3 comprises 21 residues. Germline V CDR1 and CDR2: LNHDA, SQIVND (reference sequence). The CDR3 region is CASSRRGRMPEVAATNEKLFF.

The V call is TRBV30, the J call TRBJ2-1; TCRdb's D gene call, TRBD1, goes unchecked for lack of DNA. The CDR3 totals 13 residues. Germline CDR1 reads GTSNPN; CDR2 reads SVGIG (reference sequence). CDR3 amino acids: CACKQGRDNEQFF.

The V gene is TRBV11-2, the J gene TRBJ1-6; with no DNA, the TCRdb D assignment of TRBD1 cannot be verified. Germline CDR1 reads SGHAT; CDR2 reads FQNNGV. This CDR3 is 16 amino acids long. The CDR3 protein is CASSLDRDRASSPLHF.

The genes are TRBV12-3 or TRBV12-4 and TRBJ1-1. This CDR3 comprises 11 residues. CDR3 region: CASSLLGEAFF.

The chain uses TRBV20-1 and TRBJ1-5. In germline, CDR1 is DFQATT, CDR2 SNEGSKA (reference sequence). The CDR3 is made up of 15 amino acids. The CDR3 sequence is CSAVSGQAVDQPQHF.

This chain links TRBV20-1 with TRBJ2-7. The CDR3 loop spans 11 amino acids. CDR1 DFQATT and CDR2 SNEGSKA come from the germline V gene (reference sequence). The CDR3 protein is CSAPMWVEQYF.

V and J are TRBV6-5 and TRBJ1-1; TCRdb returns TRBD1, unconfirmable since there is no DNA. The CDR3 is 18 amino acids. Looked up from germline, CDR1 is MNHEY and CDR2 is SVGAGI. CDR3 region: CASSYAPPGAGLNTEAFF.

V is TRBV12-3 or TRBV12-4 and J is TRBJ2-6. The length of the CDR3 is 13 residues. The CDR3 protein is CATYYSGANVLTF.

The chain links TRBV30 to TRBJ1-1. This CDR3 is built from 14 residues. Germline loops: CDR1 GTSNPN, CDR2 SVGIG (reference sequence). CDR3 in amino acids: CAWSVPTGRSEAFF.

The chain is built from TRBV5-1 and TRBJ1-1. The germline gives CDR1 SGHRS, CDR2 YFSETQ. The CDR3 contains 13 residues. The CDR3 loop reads CASSSRQDTEAFF.

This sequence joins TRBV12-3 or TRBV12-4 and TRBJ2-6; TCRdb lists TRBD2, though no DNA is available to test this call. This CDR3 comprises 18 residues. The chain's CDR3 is CASSYRGEVHSGANVLTF.